The rows below give T cell receptor beta chains drawn from one sample of a study of cytotoxic CD8 clonotypes in ibrutinib-treated CLL. The assay was immunoSEQ multiplex PCR, and TCRdb's table has in-frame clones only and misses some. The profile shows a few hundred thousand clones, almost 80% of them singletons. The sample consisted of PBMCs, taken before ibrutinib treatment. These receptors were obtained from a human donor with chronic lymphocytic leukemia. The CDR3 runs from the conserved cysteine through the conserved F or W. D genes are given only for firm matches. Size is stated for part of the rows, as once, few or many counts, or as a class when the clone is expanded.

cdr3_length j_call v_call clone_size d_call cdr3_nt cdr3_aa
14 TRBJ1-3 TRBV29-1 - - TGCAGCGTTCGCGGGGTCTACTCTGGAAACACCATATATTTT CSVRGVYSGNTIYF
12 TRBJ2-5 TRBV6-4 - - TGTGCCAGCAGTGGCTCCCAAGAGACCCAGTACTTC CASSGSQETQYF
14 TRBJ1-1 TRBV7-6 few - TGTGCCAGCAGCTTACGGGGGCCTAACACTGAAGCTTTCTTT CASSLRGPNTEAFF
16 TRBJ2-7 TRBV4-1 - TRBD1 TGCGCCAGCAGCCAAAGGGGCGGGACAGGGTATTTCGAGCAGTACTTC CASSQRGGTGYFEQYF
16 TRBJ2-3 TRBV6-5 - TRBD2 TGTGCCAGCAGTTACTCCCGGCGGGAGGCCACAGATACGCAGTATTTT CASSYSRREATDTQYF
15 TRBJ2-1 TRBV5-1 - - TGCGCCAGCAGCTTGGAAGGAAGCTCCTACAATGAGCAGTTCTTC CASSLEGSSYNEQFF
14 TRBJ1-2 TRBV5-1 - TRBD1 TGCGCCAGCAGTCTGGACAGGGCCTCCTATGGCTACACCTTC CASSLDRASYGYTF
14 TRBJ1-2 TRBV2 - TRBD1 TGTGCCAGCAGCGCGACAGGGGGCGGCTATGGCTACACCTTC CASSATGGGYGYTF
15 TRBJ2-7 TRBV28 - TRBD2 TGTGCCAGCAGGCAACTAGCGGGTGAAACCTACGAGCAGTACTTC CASRQLAGETYEQYF
13 TRBJ2-7 TRBV5-4 few - TGTGCCAGCAGCCCGGGACCAAACTACGAGCAGTACTTC CASSPGPNYEQYF
17 TRBJ2-6 TRBV11-2 - - TGTGCCAGCAGCTTAGATCTTTGGGGTGGTGGGGCCAACGTCCTGACTTTC CASSLDLWGGGANVLTF
14 TRBJ2-1 TRBV7-9 - TRBD2 TGTGCCGGGGGGACTATCCCATCGTACAATGAGCAGTTCTTC CAGGTIPSYNEQFF
13 TRBJ2-1 TRBV9 - TRBD2 TGTGCCAGCAGCGCCGGGACTAGGACTGAGCAGTTCTTC CASSAGTRTEQFF
13 TRBJ1-2 TRBV19 few - TGTGCCAGTAGTGGGACGAGGGCCGTTCGCTACACCTTC CASSGTRAVRYTF
12 TRBJ1-2 TRBV29-1 - - TGCAGCGTTGCAGAAACCCGCTATGGCTACACCTTC CSVAETRYGYTF
19 TRBJ2-7 TRBV5-1 - TRBD2 TGCGCCAGCAGCATAGGGACTAGCGGGAGACCCGCCTGGGACTACGAGCAGTACTTC CASSIGTSGRPAWDYEQYF
15 TRBJ1-1 TRBV19 - - TGTGCCAGTAGCCGAGAAGGACCGGTGAACACTGAAGCTTTCTTT CASSREGPVNTEAFF
17 TRBJ2-1 TRBV7-8 - - TGTGCCAGCAGCTTATGGTCAGGGGAGTATTTGGACAATGAGCAGTTCTTC CASSLWSGEYLDNEQFF
14 TRBJ1-5 TRBV6-5 - - TGTGCCAGCCGGACGGGCGGTAGCAATCAGCCCCAGCATTTT CASRTGGSNQPQHF
16 TRBJ2-1 TRBV2 - TRBD2 TGTGCCAGCAGTGCCTCGGGACTAGCGGGACGGAATGAGCAGTTCTTC CASSASGLAGRNEQFF
15 TRBJ2-5 TRBV4-3 few - TGCGCCAGCAGCCAAGATCAGAACAGACAAGAGACCCAGTACTTC CASSQDQNRQETQYF
11 TRBJ1-2 TRBV30 - - TGTGCCTGGGGTCGAAACTATGGCTACACCTTC CAWGRNYGYTF